This T cell receptor (beta chain) was identified during a study of shared clonotypes between healthy human individuals. Between the trimmed V and J ends, which lost 11 bases and 2 bases, there was a span of 14 bases. The germline CDR1 and CDR2 sequences are MNHEY and SVGAGI. This CDR3 is 13 amino acids long. Data came from immunoSEQ multiplex PCR; TCRdb stores just in-frame clones and leaves some out. The data hold 2 million or so clones, with roughly 94% observed a single time. Naive CD8 populations comprised CD45RO-negative cells positively selected for CCR7, excluding terminally differentiated effector memory CD45RA+ cells.

This chain connects TRBV6-5 to TRBJ2-3; D not resolved. The receptor's source is a young man in good health. The sample was naive CD8+ T cells sorted from blood. CDR3 loop: CASRWRITDTQYF. CDR3 in DNA: TGTGCCTCAAGGTGGCGGATCACAGATACGCAGTATTTT.